Here is one T cell receptor (beta chain) with its context. As yet, its antigen is unknown. This sample is drawn from a study of shared clonotypes between healthy human individuals. Overall study results and limits: Non-shared clonotypes displayed generation probabilities falling below those of clonotypes present in all four donors.

CDR3 length: 17 residues. CDR1 and CDR2 from the germline V gene are SGHRS and YFSETQ. The trim removed 1 base at V and 1 base at J, leaving 11 bases unmatched. Produced via immunoSEQ multiplex PCR; TCRdb's table is partial and in-frame only. This table holds under 2,500,000 clones, roughly 95% found once. The origin of this receptor is a man younger than 35 in good health. The sample consisted of naive CD4+ T cells sorted from blood. Subset meaning: CD45RA+ positively selected. The chain recombines TRBV5-1 with TRBJ2-7; 7 bases are shared with TRBD2. CDR3 region: CASSLMPSGVASYEQYF. DNA of the CDR3: TGCGCCAGCAGCTTGATGCCCAGCGGGGTAGCTTCCTACGAGCAGTACTTC.